This TCR beta chain was found in a study of technical replicates of blood from a few donors (dated by TCRdb to about 2017). Comments on this clone: Its antigen is currently not known. The input lacks base qualities; no much larger clone sits a single base away.

The library came from the immunoSEQ multiplex PCR assay. TCRdb retrieved this table from immuneACCESS and kept in-frame rearrangements only. Not all clones are present; in checked studies, unresolved V genes account for under half, and no reason is known for the remainder. The sample records 85,000 to 100,000 clones, 95% of which are singletons. The ten biggest clones cover 0.22% of the sample. Sequences MNHNS (CDR1) and SASEGT (CDR2) are obtained from the germline V gene. Relative to germline, V is 6 bases shorter and J is 5 bases shorter, with 13 bases between their ends. The CDR3 runs 14 amino acids, cysteine and phenylalanine included. The retained sequence is limited to the CDR3, 42 bases, with the frame set at the first base.

The sequenced sample was T cells isolated from PBMCs. The TCR was taken from a human donor in good health. The V gene is TRBV6-1 and the J gene is TRBJ1-4; the D segment could be TRBD1, given 6 matching bases. CDR3 reads: CASRVTGINEKLFF. DNA sequence: TGTGCCAGCAGGGTGACAGGCATAAATGAAAAACTGTTTTTT.